This TCR beta chain was captured in a study of T-cell reconstitution after alpha-beta-depleted transplantation in children. Preparing the TCRbeta library involved the use of unique molecular identifiers. TCRdb reanalysed the PCR reads using MiXCR and keeps one entry per CDR3 protein. The sample carries roughly 500,000 distinct CDR3 sequences, about a sixth recorded once. A few counts support this clonotype. J gave up 6 bases and V 6 bases, and 11 bases lay outside the gene matches. This CDR3 region has 16 residues. This clonotype originated in a human donor who donated a stem cell graft to a child with acute lymphoblastic leukemia. Sequenced here: PBMCs from the stem cell graft donor, sampled from the stem cell graft. J is TRBJ2-3 and V is TRBV12-3 or TRBV12-4, with 11 bases aligning to TRBD2. The CDR3 loop reads CASSVGLAEGTDTQYF. The CDR3 nucleotides are TGTGCCAGCAGCGTGGGACTAGCGGAGGGGACGGATACGCAGTATTTT.